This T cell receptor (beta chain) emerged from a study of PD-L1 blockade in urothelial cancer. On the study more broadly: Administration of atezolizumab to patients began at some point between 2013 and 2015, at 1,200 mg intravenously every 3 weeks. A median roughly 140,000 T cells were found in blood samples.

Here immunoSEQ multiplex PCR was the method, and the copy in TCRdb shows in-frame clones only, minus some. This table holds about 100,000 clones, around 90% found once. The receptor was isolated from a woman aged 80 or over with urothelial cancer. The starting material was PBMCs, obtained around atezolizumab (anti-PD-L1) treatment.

The CDR3 DNA follows: TGTGCCAGCAGCCCCTGGGGGGGAGGGAACACCGGGGAGCTGTTTTTT. Its translation: CASSPWGGGNTGELFF. V and J are TRBV4-2 and TRBJ2-2; 7 bases match TRBD2. This CDR3 has 16 residues. Germline loops: CDR1 LGHNA, CDR2 YNFKEQ. V was pared by 4 bases and J by 1 base, with 6 bases of the junction left unmatched.